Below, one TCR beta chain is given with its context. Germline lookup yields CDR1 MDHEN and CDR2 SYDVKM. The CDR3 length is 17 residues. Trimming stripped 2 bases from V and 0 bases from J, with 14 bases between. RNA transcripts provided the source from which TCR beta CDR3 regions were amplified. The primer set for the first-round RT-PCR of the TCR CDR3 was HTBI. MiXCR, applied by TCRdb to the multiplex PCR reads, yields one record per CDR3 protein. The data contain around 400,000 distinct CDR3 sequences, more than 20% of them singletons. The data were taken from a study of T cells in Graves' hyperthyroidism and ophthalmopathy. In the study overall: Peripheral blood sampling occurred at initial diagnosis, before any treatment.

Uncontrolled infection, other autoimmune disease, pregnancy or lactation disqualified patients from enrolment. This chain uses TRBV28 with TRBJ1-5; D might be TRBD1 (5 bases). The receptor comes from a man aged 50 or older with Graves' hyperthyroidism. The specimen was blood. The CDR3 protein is CASSLIGGALSNQPQHF. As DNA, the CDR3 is TGTGCCAGCAGTTTAATTGGAGGGGCCCTTAGCAATCAGCCCCAGCATTTT.